These 15 T cell receptor beta chains share one sample of origin, sequenced in a study of T-cell memory formation after mild COVID-19. TCRdb processed the 5' RACE reads anew with MiXCR; each CDR3 protein has one entry. Of some 180,000 distinct CDR3 sequences listed, about an eighth are singletons. What was sequenced was PBMCs or a T cell subset sorted from them (not recorded which). The receptors shown here come from a young man who had mild COVID-19 (a few samples of this study predate the infection). Cell type and time point are not known.

This clonotype turned up a few times. V usage is TRBV7-2 and J usage is TRBJ1-5; unclear D gene. The V gene lost 0 bases and the J gene lost 5 bases, with 2 bases spanning the gap. The CDR3 is made up of 12 amino acids. Germline V gene sequence: CDR1 SGHTA, CDR2 FQGNSA. The CDR3 sequence: CASSLADQPQHF. The CDR3 bases are TGTGCCAGCAGCTTAGCCGATCAGCCCCAGCATTTT.

This clonotype has just a few counts. V usage is TRBV5-1 and J usage is TRBJ2-5; 7 positions match TRBD1. Germline V lookup: CDR1 SGHRS, CDR2 YFSETQ. Trimming at V came to 7 bases and at J to 7 bases, leaving 10 bases not matched to a gene. The CDR3 extends over 13 amino acids. CDR3 sequence reads: CASSVGDSATQYF. DNA of the CDR3: TGCGCCAGCTCAGTAGGGGACAGCGCGACCCAGTACTTC.

The rearrangement joins TRBV4-2 to TRBJ2-7; perhaps TRBD2 as D (7 bases). CDR1 and CDR2 from the germline V gene are LGHNA and YNFKEQ. This CDR3 has 16 amino acids. The ends were cut back, 2 bases at V and 0 bases at J, with 14 bases in the middle. The CDR3 loop reads CASSQRARGGSYEQYF. DNA of the CDR3: TGTGCCAGCAGCCAAAGAGCGAGGGGGGGCTCCTACGAGCAGTACTTC.

The rearrangement uses TRBV7-2 and TRBJ2-2, with D unclear. V lost 0 bases to trimming and J lost 5 bases, with 7 bases between them. Germline assignment: CDR1 SGHTA and CDR2 FQGNSA. CDR3 length equals 14 residues. The CDR3 nucleotides read TGTGCCAGCAGCTTAGCATCGAGGACCGGGGAGCTGTTTTTT. As protein: CASSLASRTGELFF. Supplemented by reference TRBV7-2 and TRBJ2-2, the full variable domain reads GAGVSQSPSNKVTEKGKDVELRCDPISGHTALYWYRQSLGQGLEFLIYFQGNSAPDKSGLPSDRFSAERTGGSVSTLTIQRTQQEDSAVYLCASSLASRTGELFFGEGSRLTVL.

The rearrangement uses TRBV6-5 and TRBJ1-6; D remains unclear. Germline CDR1 reads MNHEY; CDR2 reads SVGAGI. V was pared by 4 bases and J by 7 bases, with 11 bases between. This CDR3 has 14 residues. The CDR3 bases are TGTGCCAGCAGTTTCCTCAGAGAGAATTCACCCCTCCACTTT. This codes for CASSFLRENSPLHF.

The V gene is TRBV6-5, the J gene TRBJ1-2, with a weak D call TRBD1 (5 bases). Germline CDR1 is MNHEY and CDR2 is SVGAGI. Trimming removed 6 bases from V and 5 bases from J, with 13 bases in between. The CDR3 runs to 13 residues. The CDR3 coding sequence is TGTGCCAGCAGCGACAATAGGGGATATGGCTACACCTTC. Protein sequence: CASSDNRGYGYTF.

This clonotype was detected only a few times. The chain carries TRBV4-1 and TRBJ1-4; 9 bases align to TRBD1. V lost 5 bases and J lost 4; bases outside the gene matches: 5. The germline gives CDR1 MGHRA, CDR2 YSYEKL. This CDR3 comprises 15 residues. CDR3 DNA sequence: TGCGCCAGCAGCTCGAGGACAGGGGTTAATGAAAAACTGTTTTTT. Amino acid sequence: CASSSRTGVNEKLFF.

This clonotype turned up a few times. This chain uses TRBV7-2 with TRBJ2-3; 8 bases line up with TRBD2. V was clipped by 0 bases and J by 7 bases; unmatched bases: 6. Germline assignment: CDR1 SGHTA and CDR2 FQGNSA. The CDR3 has 15 amino acids. The CDR3, as DNA: TGTGCCAGCAGCTTAGCTAGCGGGGTTGGCAATACGCAGTATTTT. Translated, it gives CASSLASGVGNTQYF.

This clonotype was detected a few times. The chain employs TRBV5-5 and TRBJ2-3; 11 bases line up with TRBD2. This CDR3 is 16 amino acids long. The junction had 7 bases not matched to a gene; V was cut back by 3 bases and J by 4 bases. Germline loops: CDR1 SGHKS, CDR2 YYEKEE (reference sequence). CDR3 DNA: TGTGCCAGCAGCTGGGGACTAGCGGTTGTGTCAGATACGCAGTATTTT. As protein: CASSWGLAVVSDTQYF.

The chain uses TRBV19 and TRBJ1-2; D perhaps matches TRBD1 (5 bases). Trimming took 6 bases from V and 4 from J, leaving 12 bases between them. CDR3 size: 13 residues. Germline lookup yields CDR1 LNHDA and CDR2 SQIVND (reference sequence). CDR3 nucleotides: TGTGCCAGTAGGAGGGACGGATCCTATGGCTACACCTTC. This codes for CASRRDGSYGYTF.

The sample holds a few counts of this clonotype. V gene TRBV6-5 combines with J gene TRBJ2-7; D remains ambiguous. Trimming pared 4 bases from V and 2 bases from J, leaving 3 bases between. CDR3 length: 11 residues. Germline CDR1 and CDR2: MNHEY and SVGAGI. The CDR3, as DNA: TGTGCCAGCAGTTTCGCCTACGAGCAGTACTTC. It codes for CASSFAYEQYF.

This clonotype has a handful of counts. This rearrangement joins TRBV2 to TRBJ1-2, with a weak D call TRBD1 (5 bases). Germline lookup yields CDR1 SNHLY and CDR2 FYNNEI. Trimming removed 6 bases at V and 3 bases at J, with 17 bases between. The CDR3 is 15 amino acids. In DNA, the CDR3 is TGTGCCAGCAGGATACGGGGGGACTGGGACTATGGCTACACCTTC. The encoded protein is CASRIRGDWDYGYTF.

This clonotype was recorded at least ten times. CDR3 residues: CASSSWDRGSYEQYV. DNA of the CDR3: TGTGCCAGCAGTTCCTGGGACAGGGGTTCCTACGAGCAGTACGTC. The V and J genes are TRBV6-2 or TRBV6-3 and TRBJ2-7, with 10 bases fitting TRBD1. J gave up 1 base and V 4 bases, and 4 bases lay outside the gene matches. CDR3 length equals 15 residues. Germline values: CDR1 MNHEY, CDR2 SVGEGT.

The gene calls are TRBV2 and TRBJ2-5; 10 bases align to TRBD2. The ends lost 6 bases at V and 5 bases at J; junction bases unmatched: 6. This CDR3 is built from 14 residues. Germline values: CDR1 SNHLY, CDR2 FYNNEI. CDR3 in DNA: TGTGCCAGCAGGGCCGGGACTAGCGATGAGACCCAGTACTTC. Its protein is CASRAGTSDETQYF.

The rearrangement uses TRBV5-1 and TRBJ2-5; 10 bases align to TRBD1. Trimming at V came to 3 bases and at J to 2 bases, leaving 4 bases not matched to a gene. CDR3 size: 15 residues. Germline V lookup: CDR1 SGHRS, CDR2 YFSETQ. The chain's CDR3 is CASSWGDRGQETQYF. CDR3 coding DNA: TGCGCCAGCAGCTGGGGGGACAGGGGACAAGAGACCCAGTACTTC.